This TCR beta chain was recorded in a study of regulatory T cells in long-lasting Graves disease. Study-level results: Patients whose Graves' disease persisted exhibited lower TCR diversity than those newly diagnosed.

Germline loops: CDR1 SGHRS, CDR2 YFSETQ. The V and J ends lost 8 bases and 3 bases, in that order; junction bases with no gene match: 8. The CDR3 totals 15 residues. The time point denotes: newly diagnosed GD, antithyroid drugs for less than 3 months. The TCR library was prepared using RNA isolated from PBMCs. This clonotype appeared many times. No antigen is known for it. Through Arm-PCR of CDR3 regions and iRepertoire HTBI primers, TCR beta libraries were built. TCRdb passed the multiplex PCR reads through MiXCR, listing each CDR3 protein once. The table records some 490,000 distinct CDR3 sequences, approximately 12% of them present only once. A further study also used this sample, focusing on T cells in Graves' hyperthyroidism and ophthalmopathy.

This sequence originates from a woman aged 30 to 39 with Graves disease. Sample: peripheral blood mononuclear cells (PBMCs), taken at new diagnosis, from a patient treated with antithyroid drugs. The V gene is TRBV5-1, the J gene TRBJ2-7, with 13 bases lining up with TRBD2. CDR3 coding DNA: TGCGCCAGTACACCCCGGACTAGCGGGAGCTACGAGCAGTACTTC. Its translation is CASTPRTSGSYEQYF.